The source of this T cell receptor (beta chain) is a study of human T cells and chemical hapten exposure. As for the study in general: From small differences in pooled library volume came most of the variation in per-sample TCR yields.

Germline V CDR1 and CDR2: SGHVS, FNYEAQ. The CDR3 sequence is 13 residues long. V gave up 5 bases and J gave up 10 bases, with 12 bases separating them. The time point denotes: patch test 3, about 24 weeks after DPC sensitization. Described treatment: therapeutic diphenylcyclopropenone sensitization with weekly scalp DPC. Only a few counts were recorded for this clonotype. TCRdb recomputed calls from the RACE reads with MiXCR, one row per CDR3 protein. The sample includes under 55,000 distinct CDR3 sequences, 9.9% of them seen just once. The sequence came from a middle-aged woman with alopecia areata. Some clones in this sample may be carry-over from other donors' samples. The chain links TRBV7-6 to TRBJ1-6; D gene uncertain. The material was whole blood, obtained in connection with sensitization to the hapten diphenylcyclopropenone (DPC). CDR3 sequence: CASSLEGGSPLHF. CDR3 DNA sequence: TGTGCCAGCAGCCTGGAGGGCGGGTCACCCCTCCACTTT. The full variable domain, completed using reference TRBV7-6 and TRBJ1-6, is GAGVSQSPRYKVTKRGQDVALRCDPISGHVSLYWYRQALGQGPEFLTYFNYEAQQDKSGLPNDRFSAERPEGSISTLTIQRTEQRDSAMYRCASSLEGGSPLHFGNGTRLTVT.